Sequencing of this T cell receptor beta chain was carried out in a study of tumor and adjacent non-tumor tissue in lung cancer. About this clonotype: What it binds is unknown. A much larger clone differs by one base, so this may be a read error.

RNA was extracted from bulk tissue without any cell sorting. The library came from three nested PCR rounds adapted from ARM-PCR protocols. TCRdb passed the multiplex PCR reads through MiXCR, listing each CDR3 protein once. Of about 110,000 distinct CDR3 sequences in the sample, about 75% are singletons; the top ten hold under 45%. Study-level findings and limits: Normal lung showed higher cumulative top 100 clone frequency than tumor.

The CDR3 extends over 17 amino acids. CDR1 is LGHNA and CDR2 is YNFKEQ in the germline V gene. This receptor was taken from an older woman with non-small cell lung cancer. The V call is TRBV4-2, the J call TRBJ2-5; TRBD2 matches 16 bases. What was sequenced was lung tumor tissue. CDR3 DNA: TGTGCCAGCAGGCAAGGGACTAGCGGGAGGGCTCAAGAGACCCAGTACTTC. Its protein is CASRQGTSGRAQETQYF.